Shown below are 21 T cell receptor beta chains from a single sample sequenced in a study of cytomegalovirus exposure and HLA in healthy donors. Primers: 60 Vbeta forward and 13 Jbeta reverse. The table came from immunoSEQ multiplex PCR; TCRdb's copy has only in-frame clones and leaves some out. The sample has under 130,000 clones; over 65% are singletons. The sample comprised PBMCs. These receptors were collected from a female donor in good health and CMV-seropositive.

This clone showed up just a few times. The J gene is TRBJ2-1, the V gene TRBV18; maybe TRBD2 (6 bases). The germline V gene encodes CDR1 KGHSH and CDR2 LQKENI. The CDR3 sequence is 15 residues long. V lost 4 bases and J lost 0, with 10 bases in between. CDR3 region: CASSRRGGSYNEQFF. In DNA, the CDR3 is TGTGCCAGCTCACGTCGGGGAGGCTCCTACAATGAGCAGTTCTTC.

The V call is TRBV9, the J call TRBJ1-6; TRBD1 agrees at 8 bases. V lost 4 bases to trimming and J lost 10 bases; unmatched junction nucleotides: 10. The CDR3 runs 15 residues. Germline CDR1 is SGDLS and CDR2 is YYNGEE. The CDR3 is CASSWGTGVGSPLHF. The CDR3 nucleotides read TGTGCCAGCAGCTGGGGGACAGGAGTAGGATCACCCCTCCACTTT.

This chain joins TRBV9 and TRBJ2-1; 8 positions match TRBD1. CDR1 SGDLS and CDR2 YYNGEE come from the germline V gene. The V segment lost 0 bases and the J segment 8 bases; nucleotides outside the gene matches: 7. This CDR3 region has 15 residues. The CDR3 DNA follows: TGTGCCAGCAGCGTAGCCCCCCAGGGGGCATATGAGCAGTTCTTC. Its translation: CASSVAPQGAYEQFF.

This clone was observed once. The chain combines TRBV9 with TRBJ2-7; perhaps TRBD1 as D (6 bases). The ends were cut back, 0 bases at V and 4 bases at J, with 14 bases in the middle. Germline V gene sequence: CDR1 SGDLS, CDR2 YYNGEE. The CDR3 has 15 amino acids. CDR3 DNA sequence: TGTGCCAGCAGCGTAGACCCCACAGGGCCATACGAGCAGTACTTC. This codes for CASSVDPTGPYEQYF.

The chain couples TRBV4-3 to TRBJ2-5; 12 nucleotides line up with TRBD2. The CDR3 consists of 18 residues. V trimming: 1 base; J trimming: 4 bases; junction bases outside the gene matches: 10. Germline CDR1 and CDR2: LGHNA and YSLEER. CDR3 sequence reads: CASSQAAASGGAGETQYF. As DNA, the CDR3 is TGCGCCAGCAGCCAAGCGGCGGCTAGCGGGGGGGCCGGAGAGACCCAGTACTTC.

The chain recombines TRBV28 with TRBJ2-7; TRBD2 might be the D (5 bases). The CDR3 consists of 14 residues. Deletions cut 8 bases from V and 2 bases from J, with 16 bases between. Germline V gene sequence: CDR1 MDHEN, CDR2 SYDVKM. The CDR3 sequence is CASQPASPPYEQYF. In nucleotides, the CDR3 is TGTGCCAGCCAACCGGCTAGCCCCCCCTACGAGCAGTACTTC.

This chain connects TRBV7-2 to TRBJ1-1; 8 positions match TRBD1. V shed 1 base, J shed 1 base, and the junction held 2 bases outside the gene matches. The length of the CDR3 is 15 residues. Germline CDR1 and CDR2: SGHTA and FQGNSA. The CDR3 is CASSLGTGTNTEAFF. The CDR3 DNA is TGTGCCAGCAGCTTAGGGACAGGGACGAACACTGAAGCTTTCTTT.

The rearrangement joins TRBV28 to TRBJ2-1; 14 bases are shared with TRBD2. The germline gives CDR1 MDHEN, CDR2 SYDVKM. V lost 6 bases and J lost 8; bases outside the gene matches: 18. The CDR3 consists of 19 residues. CDR3 amino acids: CASSAVGTSGRTRLDEQFF. The CDR3 coding sequence is TGTGCCAGCAGCGCGGTGGGGACTAGCGGGAGAACGAGGCTCGATGAGCAGTTCTTC.

A few counts support this clone. The genes are TRBV30 and TRBJ2-4; 8 nucleotides match TRBD2. Germline CDR1 reads GTSNPN; CDR2 reads SVGIG (reference sequence). There are 18 residues in the CDR3. Losses at the gene ends were 2 bases for V and 0 bases for J; bases not matched to a gene: 12. The CDR3 sequence: CAWSSWLAGGLAKNIQYF. In nucleotides, the CDR3 is TGTGCCTGGAGTAGTTGGCTAGCGGGTGGATTAGCCAAAAACATTCAGTACTTC.

The V gene is TRBV30, the J gene TRBJ2-5; TRBD2 matches at 9 bases. Germline assignment: CDR1 GTSNPN and CDR2 SVGIG (reference sequence). This CDR3 has 15 residues. The trim removed 0 bases at V and 5 bases at J, leaving 7 bases unmatched. CDR3 sequence (DNA): TGTGCCTGGAGTGTACATAGCGGGAGAGGTGAGACCCAGTACTTC. Protein product: CAWSVHSGRGETQYF.

This clone occurred once. The chain carries TRBV6-5 and TRBJ1-3, with D possibly TRBD1 on 6 matching bases. The V gene lost 4 bases and the J gene lost 2 bases, with 15 bases spanning the gap. Germline assignment: CDR1 MNHEY and CDR2 SVGAGI. The CDR3 contains 16 residues. The CDR3 sequence is CASSSQDRRTGNTIYF. The CDR3 DNA is TGTGCCAGCAGTTCGCAAGACAGGCGTACTGGAAACACCATATATTTT.

This clone appeared once. The chain is built from TRBV28 and TRBJ2-1; 11 nucleotides agree with TRBD1. The V and J ends lost 3 bases and 7 bases, in that order; junction bases with no gene match: 8. Germline V gene lookup returns CDR1 MDHEN and CDR2 SYDVKM. This CDR3 has 16 amino acids. CDR3 nucleotides: TGTGCCAGCAGTTTCTCATGGACAGGGGGCACAAATGAGCAGTTCTTC. Translation gives CASSFSWTGGTNEQFF. Looking up the rest from reference TRBV28 and TRBJ2-1 gives the full variable domain: DVKVTQSSRYLVKRTGEKVFLECVQDMDHENMFWYRQDPGLGLRLIYFSYDVKMKEKGDIPEGYSVSREKKERFSLILESASTNQTSMYLCASSFSWTGGTNEQFFGPGTRLTVL.

This chain uses TRBV27 with TRBJ2-5; 11 nucleotides match TRBD2. V shed 0 bases, J shed 5 bases, and the junction held 5 bases outside the gene matches. CDR1 and CDR2 from the germline V gene are MNHEY and SMNVEV (reference sequence). The length of the CDR3 is 16 residues. The CDR3 reads CASSLSDSGRAETQYF. DNA of the CDR3: TGTGCCAGCAGTTTATCGGATAGCGGGAGGGCGGAGACCCAGTACTTC.

J is TRBJ2-1 and V is TRBV11-2, with 10 bases aligning to TRBD2. This CDR3 comprises 14 residues. Germline trimming cut 5 bases from V and 6 bases from J; bases unmatched to any gene: 4. The V gene's germline CDR1 is SGHAT and CDR2 FQNNGV. The CDR3 sequence: CASSPGLAINEQFF. The DNA of the CDR3 is TGTGCCAGCAGCCCGGGACTAGCGATCAATGAGCAGTTCTTC. Variable domain in full (rest from reference TRBV11-2 and TRBJ2-1): EAGVAQSPRYKIIEKRQSVAFWCNPISGHATLYWYQQILGQGPKLLIQFQNNGVVDDSQLPKDRFSAERLKGVDSTLKIQPAKLEDSAVYLCASSPGLAINEQFFGPGTRLTVL.

The rearrangement links TRBV4-2 to TRBJ2-5; 7 bases agree with TRBD2. Germline CDR1 is LGHNA and CDR2 is YNFKEQ. The V gene end was trimmed by 4 bases and the J gene end by 1 base; junction bases not matched to a gene: 3. CDR3 size: 14 residues. The CDR3, as DNA: TGTGCCAGCAGCCCGGGACTACGCCAAGAGACCCAGTACTTC. Translated: CASSPGLRQETQYF.

This clone was observed a single time. The chain uses TRBV19 and TRBJ1-2, with D perhaps TRBD1 (6 bases). The germline V and J ends were trimmed by 7 bases and 0 bases, with 12 bases remaining between them. The germline CDR1 and CDR2 sequences are LNHDA and SQIVND (reference sequence). The CDR3 is 14 residues long. As DNA, the CDR3 is TGTGCCAGTACCGAAGGACAGACTAACTATGGCTACACCTTC. This translates into CASTEGQTNYGYTF.

The chain couples TRBV6-5 to TRBJ2-5; a possible D gene is TRBD1 (5 bases). The CDR3 loop spans 14 amino acids. Germline V CDR1 and CDR2: MNHEY, SVGAGI. Trimming stripped 2 bases from V and 1 base from J, with 8 bases between. The CDR3 coding sequence is TGTGCCAGCAGTTACCCTGACAGCCAAGAGACCCAGTACTTC. This translates into CASSYPDSQETQYF.

The rearrangement joins TRBV9 to TRBJ2-2; D gene unclear. Germline values: CDR1 SGDLS, CDR2 YYNGEE. Trimming removed 0 bases from V and 0 bases from J, with 9 bases in between. The CDR3 covers 16 residues. CDR3 residues: CASSVVGSANTGELFF. The CDR3 region has the DNA TGTGCCAGCAGCGTAGTCGGGTCGGCGAACACCGGGGAGCTGTTTTTT.

For the CDR3, the DNA is TGTGCCAGCAGCTTGGTCCAACTAGCGGGAGAGGACAATGAGCAGTTCTTC. This translates into CASSLVQLAGEDNEQFF. The genes are TRBV5-4 and TRBJ2-1; the match to TRBD2 covers 11 bases. This CDR3 comprises 17 residues. Germline CDR1 reads SGHNT; CDR2 reads YYREEE (reference sequence). The J segment lost 5 bases and the V segment lost 0 bases, leaving 7 bases of the junction unmatched. Full variable domain (missing parts from reference TRBV5-4 and TRBJ2-1): ETGVTQSPTHLIKTRGQQVTLRCSSQSGHNTVSWYQQALGQGPQFIFQYYREEENGRGNFPPRFSGLQFPNYSSELNVNALELDDSALYLCASSLVQLAGEDNEQFFGPGTRLTVL.

The V gene is TRBV7-2, the J gene TRBJ2-3, with D perhaps matching TRBD2 (5 bases). Trimming removed 2 bases from V and 7 bases from J, with 16 bases in between. The CDR3 spans 15 residues. The V gene's germline CDR1 is SGHTA and CDR2 FQGNSA. The CDR3 spells CASSLRAAIRNTQYF. In DNA, the CDR3 is TGTGCCAGCAGCTTACGAGCGGCCATTAGGAATACGCAGTATTTT.

This chain links TRBV15 with TRBJ2-3; 11 bases agree with TRBD2. The CDR3 extends over 18 amino acids. V lost 0 bases, J lost 2 bases, and 7 bases stayed unmatched. Germline V lookup: CDR1 LNHNV, CDR2 YYDKDF (reference sequence). The CDR3 protein is CATSREPTSGGFTDTQYF. The DNA for the CDR3 is TGTGCCACCAGCAGAGAACCTACTAGCGGGGGTTTCACAGATACGCAGTATTTT.